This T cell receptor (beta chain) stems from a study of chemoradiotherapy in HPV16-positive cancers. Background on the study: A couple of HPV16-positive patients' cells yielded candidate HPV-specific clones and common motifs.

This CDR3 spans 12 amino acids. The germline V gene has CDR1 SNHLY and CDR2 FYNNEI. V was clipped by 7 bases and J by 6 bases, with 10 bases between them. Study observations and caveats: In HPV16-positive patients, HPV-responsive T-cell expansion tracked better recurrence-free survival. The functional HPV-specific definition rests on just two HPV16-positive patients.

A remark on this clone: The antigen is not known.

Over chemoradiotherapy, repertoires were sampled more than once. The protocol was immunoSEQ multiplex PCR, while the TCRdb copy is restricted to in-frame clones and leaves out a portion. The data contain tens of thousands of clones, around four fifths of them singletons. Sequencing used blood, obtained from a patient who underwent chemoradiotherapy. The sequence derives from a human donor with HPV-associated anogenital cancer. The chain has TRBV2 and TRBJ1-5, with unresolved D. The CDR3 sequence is CASTSPSQPQHF. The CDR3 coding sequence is TGTGCCAGCACTTCCCCAAGTCAGCCCCAGCATTTT.